These 27 T cell receptor beta chains came from one sample sequenced in a study of neurological immune-mediated disorders. MiXCR was run by TCRdb on the 5' RACE reads, yielding one entry per CDR3 protein. In the table there are approximately 70,000 distinct CDR3 sequences, 3.9% of which are singletons. Sample: PBMCs. The origin of the receptors is a man aged 30 to 45 with multiple sclerosis.

This clonotype occurred many times. The chain has TRBV20-1 and TRBJ2-7; D may match TRBD1 or TRBD2 (5 bases each). Trimming shortened V by 7 bases and J by 2 bases, and 15 bases separated the two germline ends. The CDR3 runs to 13 residues. Germline CDR1 DFQATT, CDR2 SNEGSKA (reference sequence). Here the CDR3 DNA reads TGCAGTGAACCGGGGCAGGAGACCTACGAGCAGTACTTC. Its translation: CSEPGQETYEQYF.

This clonotype was picked up many times. This chain connects TRBV4-1 to TRBJ2-2, with 7 bases matching TRBD2. With 1 base clipped from V and 0 bases from J, the junction kept 5 bases outside the gene matches. From germline, CDR1 is MGHRA and CDR2 YSYEKL. The CDR3 totals 17 residues. This chain's CDR3 is CASSQARTRANTGELFF. The CDR3, as DNA: TGCGCCAGCAGCCAAGCCCGGACTAGAGCGAACACCGGGGAGCTGTTTTTT.

There are many counts of this clonotype. The gene calls are TRBV29-1 and TRBJ2-7; no clear D. Germline CDR1 SQVTM, CDR2 ANQGSEA. This CDR3 is built from 11 residues. V was pared by 6 bases and J by 4 bases, with 10 bases between. CDR3 in DNA: TGCAGCGTGATAGGTGAATACGAGCAGTACTTC. This codes for CSVIGEYEQYF.

This clonotype was observed many times. The genes are TRBV20-1 and TRBJ1-2; D might be TRBD1 (6 bases). V lost 0 bases and J lost 6, with 14 bases in between. Germline V gene sequence: CDR1 DFQATT, CDR2 SNEGSKA (reference sequence). The CDR3 is 14 amino acids. The CDR3 loop reads CSARELGGANGYTF. The CDR3 coding sequence is TGCAGTGCTAGAGAATTGGGGGGCGCGAATGGCTACACCTTC.

The chain has TRBV5-1 and TRBJ1-2, with 9 bases fitting TRBD1. This CDR3 spans 14 amino acids. Germline trimming cut 4 bases from V and 6 bases from J; bases unmatched to any gene: 7. Germline CDR1 is SGHRS and CDR2 is YFSETQ. CDR3 bases: TGCGCCAGCAGCATCCGACAGGGGGGGAATGGCTACACCTTC. Translation: CASSIRQGGNGYTF. Filled out from reference TRBV5-1 and TRBJ1-2, the complete variable domain reads KAGVTQTPRYLIKTRGQQVTLSCSPISGHRSVSWYQQTPGQGLQFLFEYFSETQRNKGNFPGRFSGRQFSNSRSEMNVSTLELGDSALYLCASSIRQGGNGYTFGSGTRLTVV.

This clonotype has ten or more counts. This chain connects TRBV5-1 to TRBJ2-2, with D possibly matching TRBD2 (6 bases). Per the germline V gene, CDR1 is SGHRS and CDR2 is YFSETQ. Between the trimmed V and J ends, which lost 5 bases and 3 bases, there was a span of 20 bases. The CDR3 has 17 residues. DNA of the CDR3: TGCGCCAGCAGTCCGGGACTTGCATTCAAGGACACCGGGGAGCTGTTTTTT. Residues: CASSPGLAFKDTGELFF. Looking up the rest from reference TRBV5-1 and TRBJ2-2 gives the full variable domain: KAGVTQTPRYLIKTRGQQVTLSCSPISGHRSVSWYQQTPGQGLQFLFEYFSETQRNKGNFPGRFSGRQFSNSRSEMNVSTLELGDSALYLCASSPGLAFKDTGELFFGEGSRLTVL.

In its sample, this clonotype was seen many times. The genes are TRBV6-5 and TRBJ2-3; 11 bases agree with TRBD2. J was trimmed by 4 bases and V by 6 bases; bases with no gene match: 9. This CDR3 contains 16 residues. From germline, CDR1 is MNHEY and CDR2 SVGAGI. The CDR3 is CASSRSSGGPADTQYF. Here the CDR3 DNA reads TGTGCCAGCAGCCGTTCTAGCGGGGGGCCGGCAGATACGCAGTATTTT.

The V gene is TRBV25-1, the J gene TRBJ1-2; D not resolved. Germline assignment: CDR1 MGHDK and CDR2 SYGVNS. CDR3 length: 13 residues. The ends were cut back, 0 bases at V and 7 bases at J, with 9 bases in the middle. CDR3 sequence reads: CASSEYLARGYTF. The DNA of the CDR3 is TGTGCCAGCAGTGAATATCTGGCGCGTGGCTACACCTTC.

This clonotype has ten or more counts. The chain is built from TRBV20-1 and TRBJ1-1; unclear D gene. Germline-derived CDR1 and CDR2 are DFQATT and SNEGSKA (reference sequence). V lost 5 bases and J 4 bases, leaving 8 bases between the germline ends. The CDR3 extends over 11 amino acids. The CDR3 protein is CSADLVTEAFF. The DNA for the CDR3 is TGCAGTGCTGACCTTGTCACTGAAGCTTTCTTT.

This clonotype was detected only a few times. This sequence may be a read error, since a much larger clone differs from it by one base. The J gene is TRBJ2-7, the V gene TRBV11-2; the D is unclear. The germline V gene encodes CDR1 SGHAT and CDR2 FQNNGV. The CDR3 has 13 residues. V was clipped by 0 bases and J by 5 bases, with 8 bases between them. CDR3 loop: CASSLEELHEQYF. The CDR3 DNA sequence: TGTGCCAGCAGCTTAGAAGAGTTGCACGAGCAGTACTTC.

This clonotype was seen at least ten times. This rearrangement joins TRBV20-1 to TRBJ2-3; tentatively, D is TRBD2 (6 bases). Trimming removed 2 bases at V and 0 bases at J, with 9 bases between. CDR3 length equals 14 residues. Germline V gives CDR1 DFQATT, CDR2 SNEGSKA (reference sequence). The CDR3, as DNA: TGCAGTGCTAGAATGGCGGGGAGCACAGATACGCAGTATTTT. Its translation: CSARMAGSTDTQYF.

The chain uses TRBV4-3 and TRBJ2-1; TRBD2 is a possible D gene (7 bases). V lost 4 bases and J lost 3, with 16 bases in between. Per the germline V gene, CDR1 is LGHNA and CDR2 is YSLEER. The CDR3 sequence is 16 residues long. The DNA for the CDR3 is TGCGCCAGCAGCCGGGGGGCCGGGACTAACTACAATGAGCAGTTCTTC. Protein sequence: CASSRGAGTNYNEQFF.

The rearrangement uses TRBV29-1 and TRBJ2-6, with D unresolved. The germline CDR1 and CDR2 sequences are SQVTM and ANQGSEA. Trimming pared 7 bases from V and 2 bases from J, leaving 12 bases between. The CDR3 is made up of 14 amino acids. The CDR3 reads CSAKGSPGANVLTF. CDR3 nucleotide sequence: TGCAGCGCGAAGGGTTCCCCTGGGGCCAACGTCCTGACTTTC.

Ten or more counts support this clonotype. The chain joins TRBV9 to TRBJ2-1; TRBD2 agrees at 9 bases. Trimming cost V 3 bases and J 7 bases; bases outside gene matches: 11. Germline assignment: CDR1 SGDLS and CDR2 YYNGEE. The CDR3 contains 16 residues. The CDR3 region is CASSERRAGGPNEQFF. DNA of the CDR3: TGTGCCAGCAGCGAGAGGAGAGCGGGGGGCCCGAATGAGCAGTTCTTC.

Ten or more counts support this clonotype. This rearrangement joins TRBV12-3 or TRBV12-4 to TRBJ2-5; D is perhaps TRBD2 (5 bases). CDR3 length: 8 residues. V lost 11 bases, J lost 7 bases, and 5 bases lay in between. CDR3 loop: CAEGTQYF. CDR3 nucleotides: TGTGCCGAGGGGACCCAGTACTTC.

This clonotype was seen at least ten times. This rearrangement joins TRBV20-1 to TRBJ2-7; TRBD1 agrees at 9 bases. This CDR3 comprises 17 residues. The junction had 15 bases not matched to a gene; V was cut back by 5 bases and J by 1 base. Germline CDR1 and CDR2: DFQATT and SNEGSKA (reference sequence). CDR3: CSASLGTGFSRSYEQYF. The CDR3, as DNA: TGCAGTGCTTCCCTAGGGACAGGGTTTTCTCGATCCTACGAGCAGTACTTC.

This clonotype occurred many times. The rearrangement uses TRBV10-3 and TRBJ1-1; D is perhaps TRBD1 (6 bases). The V end lost 10 bases, the J end lost 1 base, and 19 bases lay between the germline ends. There are 15 residues in the CDR3. Germline assignment: CDR1 ENHRY and CDR2 SYGVKD. CDR3 protein: CATIGGHGRNTEAFF. The CDR3, as DNA: TGTGCCACCATCGGGGGACACGGGAGGAACACTGAAGCTTTCTTT.

This clonotype appeared many times. The rearrangement joins TRBV27 to TRBJ2-7; TRBD1 aligns across 10 bases. With V trimmed by 4 bases and J by 4 bases, 7 bases remained unmatched. This CDR3 contains 15 residues. Germline loops: CDR1 MNHEY, CDR2 SMNVEV (reference sequence). CDR3 in amino acids: CASSSPGQGNYEQYF. CDR3 DNA sequence: TGTGCCAGCAGTTCTCCGGGACAGGGGAATTACGAGCAGTACTTC.

In its sample, this clonotype was seen many times. The CDR3 region has the DNA TGTGCCAGCAGTTTAGTCGGAAGCGGGGAGCTGTTTTTT. The encoded protein is CASSLVGSGELFF. The V and J genes are TRBV12-3 or TRBV12-4 and TRBJ2-2, with no clear D. The CDR3 has 13 residues. Trimming removed 1 base from V and 7 bases from J, with 7 bases in between.

This clonotype has ten or more counts. The chain combines TRBV10-3 with TRBJ1-5; 8 bases are a match to TRBD1. There are 13 residues in the CDR3. J lost 6 bases, V lost 5 bases, and 3 bases had no gene match. Germline V gene sequence: CDR1 ENHRY, CDR2 SYGVKD. CDR3: CAISSGGGQPQHF. Here the CDR3 DNA reads TGTGCCATCAGTTCAGGGGGCGGTCAGCCCCAGCATTTT.

The chain uses TRBV20-1 and TRBJ1-6; D gene ambiguous. The V gene lost 2 bases and the J gene lost 12 bases, with 5 bases spanning the gap. CDR1 and CDR2 (germline): DFQATT, SNEGSKA (reference sequence). The CDR3 sequence is 10 residues long. The CDR3 nucleotides are TGCAGTGCTAGATGGGGACCCCTCCACTTT. Encoded protein: CSARWGPLHF.

This clonotype was observed at least ten times. The V gene is TRBV20-1, the J gene TRBJ1-2, with unresolved D. Germline-derived CDR1 and CDR2 are DFQATT and SNEGSKA (reference sequence). The CDR3 extends over 13 amino acids. Trimming left V 6 bases short and J 8 bases short, with 19 bases between. The CDR3 spells CSALRHDPGGYTF. CDR3 sequence (DNA): TGCAGTGCGCTGAGACATGATCCGGGAGGCTACACCTTC.

This clonotype was picked up many times. This chain links TRBV12-3 or TRBV12-4 with TRBJ2-1; D might be TRBD2 (5 bases). The CDR3 contains 16 residues. Trimming took 5 bases from V and 2 from J, leaving 16 bases between them. The CDR3 nucleotides read TGTGCCAGCAGTCCCAGCCCCGGAGGCGCCTACAATGAGCAGTTCTTC. Protein product: CASSPSPGGAYNEQFF.

This clonotype has a count of ten or more. V and J are TRBV12-3 or TRBV12-4 and TRBJ1-2; D unresolved. The CDR3 contains 13 residues. Trimming removed 5 bases at V and 4 bases at J, with 11 bases between. The CDR3 here is CASSLQAFYGYTF. The CDR3 nucleotides are TGTGCCAGCAGTCTTCAGGCGTTCTATGGCTACACCTTC.

This clonotype has ten or more counts. The chain recombines TRBV6-2 or TRBV6-3 with TRBJ2-5, with 9 bases that match TRBD2. The CDR3 sequence is 15 residues long. V trimming: 8 bases; J trimming: 3 bases; junction bases outside the gene matches: 10. Germline V gene data show CDR1 as MNHEY and CDR2 as SVGEGT. The DNA for the CDR3 is TGTGCCAGCCTACTGCGGGGGGGACCCGAAGAGACCCAGTACTTC. It specifies CASLLRGGPEETQYF.

This clonotype was counted at least ten times. The chain carries TRBV12-3 or TRBV12-4 and TRBJ2-5; D gene unclear. Trimming left V 5 bases short and J 2 bases short, with 12 bases between. CDR3 size: 14 residues. CDR3 loop: CASSPPAMQETQYF. In DNA, the CDR3 is TGTGCCAGCAGTCCTCCTGCCATGCAAGAGACCCAGTACTTC.

This clonotype was observed a handful of times. CDR3 amino acids: CASATGTGKSEQYF. DNA for the CDR3: TGCGCCAGCGCCACCGGGACAGGGAAATCCGAGCAGTACTTC. The chain employs TRBV5-1 and TRBJ2-7, with TRBD1 matching 9 bases. Germline V lookup: CDR1 SGHRS, CDR2 YFSETQ. The CDR3 has 14 amino acids. Trimming removed 7 bases from V and 6 bases from J; junction bases left unmatched: 11.